This TCR beta chain was recorded in a study of shared clonotypes between healthy human individuals. Overall study: Used for every donor were three CD4 naive, three CD4 memory, two CD8 naive and one CD8 memory plate.

Germline loops: CDR1 MDHEN, CDR2 SYDVKM. CDR3 length: 14 amino acids. About this clone: Its antigen is unidentified.

The method was immunoSEQ multiplex PCR; TCRdb's version includes in-frame clones alone and lacks a portion of them. The data contain about 2.3 million clones, under 95% of them singletons. Every donor, a Caucasian adult, lived in Nashville, Tennessee. Study results and caveats: Around 5% of naive CD4 clonotypes were common to a few donors.

V usage is TRBV28 and J usage is TRBJ2-5; D may be TRBD2 (6 bases). The J call may not be correct, given that the DNA end is closer to TRBJ2-7. This clonotype was sampled from a man younger than 35 in good health. Some clones in this sample may be carry-over from other donors' samples. Sequencing used naive CD4+ T cells from PBMCs. The subset was: CD45RA+ positively selected. In DNA, the CDR3 is TGTGCCAGCAGTTTACGGGGGACCCCCTACGAGCAGTACTTC. Residues: CASSLRGTPYEQYF.